Here is one T cell receptor (beta chain) with its context. This entry is derived from a study of blood T cell repertoires in COVID-19. The CDR3 is 14 amino acids. Germline V gene data show CDR1 as SGHAT and CDR2 as FQNNGV. The V end was cut by 5 bases, the J end by 3 bases, with 13 bases between. Data came from immunoSEQ multiplex PCR; TCRdb stores just in-frame clones and leaves some out. The data show 45,000 or so clones, 80% to 90% seen once. This clonotype was obtained from a man aged 35 to 55 with COVID-19, enrolled during active disease. The chain recombines TRBV11-2 with TRBJ2-5; no clear D. Specimen: peripheral blood. The CDR3 DNA sequence: TGTGCCAGCAGCGCATTTCAGGCCAAAGAGACCCAGTACTTC. It codes for CASSAFQAKETQYF.